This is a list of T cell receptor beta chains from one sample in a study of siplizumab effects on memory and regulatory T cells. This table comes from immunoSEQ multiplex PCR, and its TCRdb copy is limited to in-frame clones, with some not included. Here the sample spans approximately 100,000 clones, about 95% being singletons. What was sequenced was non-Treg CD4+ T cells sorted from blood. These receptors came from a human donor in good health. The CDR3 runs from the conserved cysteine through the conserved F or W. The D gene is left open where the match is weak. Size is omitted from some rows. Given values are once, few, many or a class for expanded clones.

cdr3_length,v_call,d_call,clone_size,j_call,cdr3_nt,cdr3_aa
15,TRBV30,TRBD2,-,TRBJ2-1,TGTGCCTGGAGGATAGCGGGGGGATTTTACAATGAGCAGTTCTTC,CAWRIAGGFYNEQFF
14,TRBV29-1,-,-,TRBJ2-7,TGCAGCGTTGTTTTTCAGCGTACTTCCTACGAGCAGTACTTC,CSVVFQRTSYEQYF
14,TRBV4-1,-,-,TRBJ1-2,TGCGCCAGCAGCCAAGATCGGGTCGCGGGAGGCTACACCTTC,CASSQDRVAGGYTF
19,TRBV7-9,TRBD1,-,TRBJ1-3,TGTGCCAGCAGCTTAAGGGGACAGAGATTACAACCCTCTGGAAACACCATATATTTT,CASSLRGQRLQPSGNTIYF
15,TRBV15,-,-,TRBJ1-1,TGTGCCACCAGCAGAAGTAGACTCGGGACGACTGAAGCTTTCTTT,CATSRSRLGTTEAFF
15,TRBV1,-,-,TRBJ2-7,TGCACCAGCAGCCAAAAGCGGGAGGTTAGGAACGAGCAGTACTTC,CTSSQKREVRNEQYF
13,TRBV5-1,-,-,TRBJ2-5,TGCGCCAGCAGCTTACAGGGTCTGGAGACCCAGTACTTC,CASSLQGLETQYF
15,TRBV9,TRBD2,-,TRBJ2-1,TGTGCCAGCAGCGTAGTAGCGGGAGAATACAATGAGCAGTTCTTC,CASSVVAGEYNEQFF
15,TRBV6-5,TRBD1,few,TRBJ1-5,TGTGCCAGCAGTTCCGGGGAGGGGGCAGGACAGCCCCAGCATTTT,CASSSGEGAGQPQHF
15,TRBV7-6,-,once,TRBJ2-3,TGTGCCAGCAGCTTCGGGGGAGGTTTAGCAGATACGCAGTATTTT,CASSFGGGLADTQYF
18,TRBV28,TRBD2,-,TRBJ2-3,TGTGCCAGCAGCCCTATTCGGACTAGCGGGATTCACACAGATACGCAGTATTTT,CASSPIRTSGIHTDTQYF
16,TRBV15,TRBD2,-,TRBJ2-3,TGTGCCACCAGCAGAGTTCGGACTAGCGGTACAGATACGCAGTATTTT,CATSRVRTSGTDTQYF
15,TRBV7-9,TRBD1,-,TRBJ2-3,TGTGCCAGCAGCTTAAGAGGACAGGGAACAGATACGCAGTATTTT,CASSLRGQGTDTQYF
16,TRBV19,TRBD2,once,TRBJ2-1,TGTGCCAGTAGTTCTAGCGGGAGGAGCTCGTACAATGAGCAGTTCTTC,CASSSSGRSSYNEQFF
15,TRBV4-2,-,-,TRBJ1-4,TGTGCCAGCAGCCAATTTGTCGAAAGTTACGAAAAACTGTTTTTT,CASSQFVESYEKLFF
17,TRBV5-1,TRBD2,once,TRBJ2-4,TGCGCCAGCAGCTTTTATAGCGGGGGAACGGGGAAAAACATTCAGTACTTC,CASSFYSGGTGKNIQYF
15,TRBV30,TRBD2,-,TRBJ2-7,TGTGCCTGGAACCCCAACCTGGCGGGAGCCCACGAGCAGTACTTC,CAWNPNLAGAHEQYF
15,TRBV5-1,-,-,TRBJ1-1,TGCGCCAGCAGCTTGGCCTCGGGGATGGGCACTGAAGCTTTCTTT,CASSLASGMGTEAFF
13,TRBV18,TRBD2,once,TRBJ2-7,TGTGCCAGCTCACCTCAGCGGGAAGGAGAGCAGTACTTC,CASSPQREGEQYF
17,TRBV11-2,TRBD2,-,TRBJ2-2,TGTGCCAGCAGCCGACAAAGAGCGGGAGCGAACACCGGGGAGCTGTTTTTT,CASSRQRAGANTGELFF
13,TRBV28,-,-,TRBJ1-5,TGTGCCAGCCGAATCAGTGGCAATCAGCCCCAGCATTTT,CASRISGNQPQHF
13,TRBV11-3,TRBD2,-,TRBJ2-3,TGTGCCAGCAGCCGGACTAGTCGGGGAACGCAGTATTTT,CASSRTSRGTQYF
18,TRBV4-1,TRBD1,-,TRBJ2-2,TGCGCCAGCAGCCAAGATAGTTGGGACAGGGGGCCCCCCGGGGAGCTGTTTTTT,CASSQDSWDRGPPGELFF
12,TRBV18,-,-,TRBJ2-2,TGTGCCAGCCCAAGCGGAACCGGGGAGCTGTTTTTT,CASPSGTGELFF
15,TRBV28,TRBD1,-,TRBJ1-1,TGTGCCAGCAGTCGTACGGTACGACAGGGGGGGAGAGCTTTCTTT,CASSRTVRQGGRAFF
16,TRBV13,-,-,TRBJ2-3,TGTGCCAGCAGCTTAGGAGGGGAGGAAGTCACAGATACGCAGTATTTT,CASSLGGEEVTDTQYF
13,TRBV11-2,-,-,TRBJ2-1,TGTGCCAGCAGCTTAGGCTTACACAATGAGCAGTTCTTC,CASSLGLHNEQFF
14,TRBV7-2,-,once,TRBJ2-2,TGTGCCAGCAGCTCCCTGGTAGAGGCCGGGGAGCTGTTTTTT,CASSSLVEAGELFF
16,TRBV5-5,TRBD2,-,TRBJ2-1,TGTGCCAGCAGACCCACTAGCGGGAGTCCCTACAATGAGCAGTTCTTC,CASRPTSGSPYNEQFF
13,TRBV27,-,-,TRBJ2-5,TGTGCCAGCAGTTTAAGGGTGCAAGAGACCCAGTACTTC,CASSLRVQETQYF
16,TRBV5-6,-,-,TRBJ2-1,TGTGCCAGCAGCTTGGGGGATCGCCGTTCCTACAATGAGCAGTTCTTC,CASSLGDRRSYNEQFF
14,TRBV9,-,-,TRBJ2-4,TGTGCCAGCAGCGTAGCCCCCCAGGGGAGCATTCAGTACTTC,CASSVAPQGSIQYF
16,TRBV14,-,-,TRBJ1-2,TGTGCCAGCAGCCAAGTTACAGGGAGAACTAACTATGGCTACACCTTC,CASSQVTGRTNYGYTF
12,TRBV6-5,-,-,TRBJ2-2,TGTGCCAGCAGTAGATCCCGCGGGGAGCTGTTTTTT,CASSRSRGELFF
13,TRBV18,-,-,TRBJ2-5,TGTGCCAGCTCACCACCGGTCCTGGAGACCCAGTACTTC,CASSPPVLETQYF
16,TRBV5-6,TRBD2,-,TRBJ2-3,TGTGCCAGCAGCTGGGGACTAGCGGGAGCCCCAGATACGCAGTATTTT,CASSWGLAGAPDTQYF
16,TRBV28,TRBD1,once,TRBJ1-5,TGTGCCAGCAGTGGCAGGGGGCGCGGATCTGGTCAGCCCCAGCATTTT,CASSGRGRGSGQPQHF
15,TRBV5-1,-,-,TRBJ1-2,TGCGCCAGCAGCTTGAGCGGCCAGGGCGCTGATGGCTACACCTTC,CASSLSGQGADGYTF
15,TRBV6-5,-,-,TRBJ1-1,TGTGCCAGCAGTTACTCGGTGGCCCATAACACTGAAGCTTTCTTT,CASSYSVAHNTEAFF
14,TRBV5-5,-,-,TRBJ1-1,TGTGCCAGCAGCTTTACGACGCGCGCCACTGAAGCTTTCTTT,CASSFTTRATEAFF
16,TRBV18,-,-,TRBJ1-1,TGTGCCAGCTCACCACTACAGCGTCACTCCAACACTGAAGCTTTCTTT,CASSPLQRHSNTEAFF
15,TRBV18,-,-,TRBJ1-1,TGTGCCAGCTCACTACTAACTAGAGGGAACACTGAAGCTTTCTTT,CASSLLTRGNTEAFF
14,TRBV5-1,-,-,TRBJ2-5,TGCGCCAGCAGCGGAGACCCCCGGGAGGAGACCCAGTACTTC,CASSGDPREETQYF
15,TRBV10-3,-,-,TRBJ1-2,TGTGCCATCGATTCGGAGGGCACGGGAGGGTATGGCTACACCTTC,CAIDSEGTGGYGYTF
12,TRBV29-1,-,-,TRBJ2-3,TGCAGCGTTGAATCGGGGGTAGATACGCAGTATTTT,CSVESGVDTQYF
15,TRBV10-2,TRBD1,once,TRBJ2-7,TGCGCCACCCAACTCGCCGGGACAGAGTACTACGAGCAGTACTTC,CATQLAGTEYYEQYF
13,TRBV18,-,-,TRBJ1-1,TGTGCCAGCTCACCAGAGGGCCGGACTGAAGCTTTCTTT,CASSPEGRTEAFF
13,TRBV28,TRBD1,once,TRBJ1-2,TGTGCCAGCAGTTTCGGACAGGCTTATGGCTACACCTTC,CASSFGQAYGYTF
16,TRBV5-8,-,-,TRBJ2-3,TGTGCCAGCAGAATCCTCGACAGGGAGGACACAGATACGCAGTATTTT,CASRILDREDTDTQYF
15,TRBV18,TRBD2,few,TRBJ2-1,TGTGCCAGCTCACCGACTAGCGGGAGGAACAATGAGCAGTTCTTC,CASSPTSGRNNEQFF
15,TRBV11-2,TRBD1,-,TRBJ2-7,TGTGCCAGCAGCTGGTACCGGGACAGGGGGTACGAGCAGTACTTC,CASSWYRDRGYEQYF
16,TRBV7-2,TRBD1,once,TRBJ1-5,TGTGCCAGCAGCTCCTGGACAGGACATAGCAATCAGCCCCAGCATTTT,CASSSWTGHSNQPQHF
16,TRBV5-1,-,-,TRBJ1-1,TGCGCCAGCAGCCCTGGATCACCATGGGGTGACACTGAAGCTTTCTTT,CASSPGSPWGDTEAFF
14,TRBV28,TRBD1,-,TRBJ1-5,TGTGCCAGCAGTTTAGGGGGCGACAGGGGGCGGGAACATTTT,CASSLGGDRGREHF
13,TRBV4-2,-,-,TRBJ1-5,TGTGCCAGCAGCCAGGTCGGGAATCAGCCCCAGCATTTT,CASSQVGNQPQHF
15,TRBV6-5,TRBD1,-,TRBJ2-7,TGTGCCAGCAGTCGAAACGACAGGGCGGGCTACGAGCAGTACTTC,CASSRNDRAGYEQYF
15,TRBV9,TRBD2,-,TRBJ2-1,TGTGCCAGCAGCGTAGTTAGCGGGGACCACAATGAGCAGTTCTTC,CASSVVSGDHNEQFF
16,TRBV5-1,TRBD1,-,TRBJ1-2,TGCGCCAGCAGCTCGACAGGGACGATTTGGGGTTATGGCTACACCTTC,CASSSTGTIWGYGYTF
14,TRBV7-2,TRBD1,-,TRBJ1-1,TGTGCCAGCACCAAGATACAGGGGGCCTTTGAAGCTTTCTTT,CASTKIQGAFEAFF
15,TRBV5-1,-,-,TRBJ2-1,TGCGCCAGCAGCTTGGGTACCGCACCCAACAATGAGCAGTTCTTC,CASSLGTAPNNEQFF